These 19 T cell receptor beta chains were sequenced from one sample in a study of cytomegalovirus exposure and HLA in healthy donors. The PCR contained 60 Vbeta and 13 Jbeta primers. Sequencing was performed with immunoSEQ multiplex PCR; in TCRdb, only in-frame clones are kept and a portion is missing. This sample yields 100,000 or so clones, of which 65% to 80% are seen a single time; about 10% belongs to the top ten. Sequencing was done on a sample of PBMCs. The receptors shown here come from a middle-aged man in good health and CMV-seropositive.

V and J are TRBV7-6 and TRBJ2-1, with D perhaps matching TRBD2 (6 bases). Germline loops: CDR1 SGHVS, CDR2 FNYEAQ. The CDR3 sequence is 15 residues long. Trimming took 5 bases from V and 2 from J, leaving 13 bases between them. In DNA, the CDR3 is TGTGCCAGCAGCGCTCAATTAGCGGCCTACAATGAGCAGTTCTTC. Its translation: CASSAQLAAYNEQFF.

The J gene is TRBJ2-7, the V gene TRBV19; TRBD2 might be the D (5 bases). With 6 bases removed from V and 0 bases from J, the gap between germline ends came to 12 bases. In germline, CDR1 is LNHDA, CDR2 SQIVND (reference sequence). The CDR3 is made up of 14 amino acids. The CDR3 region is CASSYGESSYEQYF. CDR3 DNA sequence: TGTGCCAGTAGCTACGGGGAAAGCTCCTACGAGCAGTACTTC. Combining the CDR3 with reference TRBV19 and TRBJ2-7 gives the whole variable domain DGGITQSPKYLFRKEGQNVTLSCEQNLNHDAMYWYRQDPGQGLRLIYYSQIVNDFQKGDIAEGYSVSREKKESFPLTVTSAQKNPTAFYLCASSYGESSYEQYFGPGTRLTVT.

Notes on this clone: Other DNA sequences in this sample translate to the same CDR3. This sequence joins TRBV7-3 and TRBJ2-3; 9 positions match TRBD2. CDR1 is SGHTA, CDR2 FQGTGA, per germline. The length of the CDR3 is 15 residues. J lost 1 base, V lost 4 bases, and 3 bases had no gene match. CDR3 nucleotides: TGTGCCAGCAGCTCGCGGGGGGGCGGCACAGATACGCAGTATTTT. This translates into CASSSRGGGTDTQYF.

This clone was observed a single time. The rearrangement uses TRBV2 and TRBJ2-5; D perhaps matches TRBD1 (5 bases). The CDR3 length is 14 residues. The germline CDR1 and CDR2 sequences are SNHLY and FYNNEI. Between the trimmed V and J ends, which lost 5 bases and 0 bases, there was a span of 10 bases. The CDR3 nucleotides are TGTGCCAGCAGTTTGACAGTTAACCAAGAGACCCAGTACTTC. Protein product: CASSLTVNQETQYF.

The chain uses TRBV7-8 and TRBJ2-7, with 9 positions matching TRBD1. The germline CDR1 and CDR2 sequences are SGHVS and FQNEAQ. With 0 bases clipped from V and 0 bases from J, the junction kept 9 bases outside the gene matches. This CDR3 is built from 18 residues. The CDR3 DNA is TGTGCCAGCAGCTTAGCGCTTTTCGGGACAGGGAGCTCCTACGAGCAGTACTTC. Its protein is CASSLALFGTGSSYEQYF.

CDR3 in DNA: TGCACCAGCAGCCTCGCGATAGCGGGGGCCTTCAGTCCAGATACGCAGTATTTT. Protein sequence: CTSSLAIAGAFSPDTQYF. The chain combines TRBV1 with TRBJ2-3; the table names TRBD2, a call not compared with the DNA. TRBV1 is given as a pseudogene. This CDR3 contains 18 residues.

The sample holds a few counts of this clone. This chain joins TRBV7-3 and TRBJ2-5, with 7 nucleotides matching TRBD1. The CDR3 has 15 amino acids. CDR1 and CDR2 (germline): SGHTA, FQGTGA. J gave up 3 bases and V 4 bases, and 8 bases lay outside the gene matches. The CDR3 DNA follows: TGTGCCAGCAGCTCCACCTCGACAGGGAAAGAGACCCAGTACTTC. It encodes CASSSTSTGKETQYF.

The V call is TRBV10-3, the J call TRBJ1-1, with 7 positions matching TRBD1. This CDR3 contains 12 residues. V lost 4 bases, J lost 8 bases, and 4 bases stayed unmatched. Germline CDR1 reads ENHRY; CDR2 reads SYGVKD. CDR3 residues: CAISAGGKEAFF. The CDR3 DNA reads as TGTGCCATCAGTGCAGGGGGGAAAGAAGCTTTCTTT.

This clone was detected once. The chain has TRBV6-1 and TRBJ2-1; TRBD2 matches at 8 bases. The J segment lost 8 bases and the V segment lost 5 bases, leaving 8 bases of the junction unmatched. The CDR3 has 14 residues. Germline CDR1 MNHNS, CDR2 SASEGT. The CDR3 DNA reads TGTGCCAGCAGTTCGTGGACTAGCCGTGATGAGCAGTTCTTC. Translating gives CASSSWTSRDEQFF.

The V gene is TRBV18, the J gene TRBJ1-2; 7 bases align to TRBD1. This CDR3 contains 14 residues. Trimming at V came to 6 bases and at J to 3 bases, leaving 7 bases not matched to a gene. Per germline, CDR1 KGHSH and CDR2 LQKENI. The CDR3 region is CASSPNRGDYGYTF. The CDR3 bases are TGTGCCAGCTCGCCGAACAGGGGCGACTATGGCTACACCTTC.

The chain has TRBV28 and TRBJ1-1; TRBD1 is a possible D gene (6 bases). V gave up 7 bases and J gave up 1 base, with 13 bases separating them. Germline V gene lookup returns CDR1 MDHEN and CDR2 SYDVKM. The CDR3 is 14 amino acids. CDR3 in DNA: TGTGCCAGCACCGGACAGTGGGGGAACACTGAAGCTTTCTTT. This encodes CASTGQWGNTEAFF. Supplemented by reference TRBV28 and TRBJ1-1, the full variable domain reads DVKVTQSSRYLVKRTGEKVFLECVQDMDHENMFWYRQDPGLGLRLIYFSYDVKMKEKGDIPEGYSVSREKKERFSLILESASTNQTSMYLCASTGQWGNTEAFFGQGTRLTVV.

The J gene is TRBJ1-4, the V gene TRBV11-2; weak D call: TRBD1 (6 bases). The CDR3 runs 17 residues. CDR1 is SGHAT, CDR2 FQNNGV, per germline. Trimming removed 1 base from V and 4 bases from J, with 16 bases in between. CDR3 sequence: CASSLGQGTGINEKLFF. The DNA for the CDR3 is TGTGCCAGCAGCTTAGGTCAGGGGACGGGAATTAATGAAAAACTGTTTTTT.

The chain couples TRBV5-8 to TRBJ2-5; a possible D gene is TRBD2 (6 bases). Trimming removed 2 bases from V and 1 base from J, with 15 bases in between. Germline V gene lookup returns CDR1 SGHTS and CDR2 YDEGEE. This CDR3 comprises 16 residues. This CDR3 is CASSFIGRDFQETQYF. In DNA form, the CDR3 reads TGTGCCAGCAGCTTTATCGGCCGGGACTTCCAAGAGACCCAGTACTTC.

The chain links TRBV18 to TRBJ2-5; D remains ambiguous. The CDR3 contains 11 residues. V dropped 6 bases and J dropped 1 base, with 3 bases sitting between them. In germline, CDR1 is KGHSH, CDR2 LQKENI. In DNA, the CDR3 is TGTGCCAGCTCTCGCCAAGAGACCCAGTACTTC. This gives the protein CASSRQETQYF. The variable domain in full, completed from reference TRBV18 and TRBJ2-5, reads NAGVMQNPRHLVRRRGQEARLRCSPMKGHSHVYWYRQLPEEGLKFMVYLQKENIIDESGMPKERFSAEFPKEGPSILRIQQVVRGDSAAYFCASSRQETQYFGPGTRLLVL.

This clone showed up just once. The chain links TRBV11-1 to TRBJ2-7; 9 bases match TRBD2. The CDR3 has 16 residues. Trimming took 5 bases from V and 4 from J; bases not matched to a gene: 12. Germline V lookup: CDR1 SGHAT, CDR2 FQDESV (reference sequence). The chain's CDR3 is CASSPLGVAGDYEQYF. For the CDR3, the DNA is TGTGCCAGCAGCCCACTAGGAGTAGCGGGGGATTACGAGCAGTACTTC.

This chain uses TRBV7-3 with TRBJ2-1; 7 bases line up with TRBD1. Germline CDR1 SGHTA, CDR2 FQGTGA. The CDR3 covers 15 residues. Germline trimming cut 5 bases from V and 8 bases from J; bases unmatched to any gene: 12. CDR3 region: CASSAGQARSDEQFF. The CDR3 nucleotides are TGTGCCAGCAGCGCCGGACAGGCGAGGAGCGATGAGCAGTTCTTC. Complete variable domain (other parts from reference TRBV7-3 and TRBJ2-1): GAGVSQTPSNKVTEKGKYVELRCDPISGHTALYWYRQSLGQGPEFLIYFQGTGAADDSGLPNDRFFAVRPEGSVSTLKIQRTERGDSAVYLCASSAGQARSDEQFFGPGTRLTVL.

V gene TRBV28 combines with J gene TRBJ2-5; TRBD2 agrees at 12 bases. Germline-derived CDR1 and CDR2 are MDHEN and SYDVKM. The CDR3 has 16 residues. Losses at the gene ends were 5 bases for V and 3 bases for J; bases not matched to a gene: 7. CDR3 residues: CASSLTSGGHKETQYF. CDR3 DNA sequence: TGTGCCAGCAGTCTGACTAGCGGGGGTCATAAAGAGACCCAGTACTTC. Drawing the rest from reference TRBV28 and TRBJ2-5, the complete variable domain is DVKVTQSSRYLVKRTGEKVFLECVQDMDHENMFWYRQDPGLGLRLIYFSYDVKMKEKGDIPEGYSVSREKKERFSLILESASTNQTSMYLCASSLTSGGHKETQYFGPGTRLLVL.

This CDR3 is CASTYLAGSGYEQYF. CDR3 nucleotides: TGCGCCAGCACCTACTTAGCGGGCAGCGGCTACGAGCAGTACTTC. The V gene is TRBV5-1, the J gene TRBJ2-7; 7 bases map to TRBD2. The germline gives CDR1 SGHRS, CDR2 YFSETQ. Losses at the gene ends were 6 bases for V and 3 bases for J; bases not matched to a gene: 12. CDR3 length equals 15 residues.

V gene TRBV4-2 combines with J gene TRBJ2-5; 10 bases match TRBD2. CDR3 length: 16 amino acids. V shed 4 bases, J shed 1 base, and the junction held 6 bases outside the gene matches. Germline V gene data show CDR1 as LGHNA and CDR2 as YNFKEQ. CDR3 in amino acids: CASSLSRTSGQETQYF. The CDR3 DNA reads as TGTGCCAGCAGCCTCAGCCGGACTAGCGGCCAAGAGACCCAGTACTTC.